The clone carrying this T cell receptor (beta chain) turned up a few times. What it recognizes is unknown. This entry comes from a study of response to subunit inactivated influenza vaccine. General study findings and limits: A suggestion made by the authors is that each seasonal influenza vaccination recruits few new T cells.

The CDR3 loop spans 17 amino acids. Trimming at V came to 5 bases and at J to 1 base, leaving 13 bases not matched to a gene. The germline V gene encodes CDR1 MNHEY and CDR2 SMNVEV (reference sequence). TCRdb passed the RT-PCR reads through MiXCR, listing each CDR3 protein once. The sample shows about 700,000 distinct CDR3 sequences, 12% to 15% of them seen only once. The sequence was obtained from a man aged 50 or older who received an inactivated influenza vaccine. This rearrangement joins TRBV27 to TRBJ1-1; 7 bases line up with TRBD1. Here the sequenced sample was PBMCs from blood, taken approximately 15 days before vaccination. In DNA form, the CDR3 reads TGTGCCAGCAGTACCTACAGGGGCCCTCGGAAGAACACTGAAGCTTTCTTT. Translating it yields CASSTYRGPRKNTEAFF.